Listed below are T cell receptor beta chains from one sample, sequenced in a study of T cell responses to AZD1222 COVID-19 vaccine. Libraries were prepared by immunoSEQ multiplex PCR; TCRdb keeps only in-frame clonotypes and omits some of them. The sample lists over 100,000 clones, 90% to 95% seen once, with under 7.5% in the top ten. The sample in question was peripheral blood, obtained on day 0 of AZD1222 vaccination. These TCRs come from an adult in good health. CDR3s include the opening cysteine and the closing phenylalanine or tryptophan. Fields, in order: CDR3 DNA, CDR3 protein, J gene, V gene, clone size, D gene. D genes are given only for firm matches. Clone size appears in some rows only: once, few, many, or a class for an expanded clone.

TGTGCCAGCAGCTTAGCTAGCGGGTCCTACAATGAGCAGTTCTTC	CASSLASGSYNEQFF	TRBJ2-1	TRBV13	NA	TRBD2
TGTGCCAGCACCCTCGCAGAGAATTGGCCCCAGCATTTT	CASTLAENWPQHF	TRBJ1-5	TRBV12-3/TRBV12-4	NA	NA
TGTGCCTGGACCCGAGCATTCCCAAATGAAAAACTGTTTTTT	CAWTRAFPNEKLFF	TRBJ1-4	TRBV30	NA	NA
TGTGCCTGGATCCACCGCGGAAACACCATATATTTT	CAWIHRGNTIYF	TRBJ1-3	TRBV30	NA	NA
TGTGCCATTCATGGTAGACTCGAGCAGTACTTC	CAIHGRLEQYF	TRBJ2-7	TRBV2	few	NA
TGTGCCTGGAGGGGTACAGGGGACGAAGCGGGGGGATACAATGAGCAGTTCTTC	CAWRGTGDEAGGYNEQFF	TRBJ2-1	TRBV30	NA	TRBD2
TGTGCCTCCGCGGACAGGGCCCAAGATGCGGAGACCCAGTACTTC	CASADRAQDAETQYF	TRBJ2-5	TRBV2	NA	TRBD1
TGTGCCAGCAGTTCGATTCGCGGCTCCTACAATGAGCAGTTCTTC	CASSSIRGSYNEQFF	TRBJ2-1	TRBV6-2/TRBV6-3	NA	NA
TGTGCCAGCTCACCACCGAGCCGGATCAATGAGCAGTTCTTC	CASSPPSRINEQFF	TRBJ2-1	TRBV18	NA	NA
TGCGCCAGCAGCCAAGCCCCGACTAGCGGGAGTACAATTAAGGGCACAGATACGCAGTATTTT	CASSQAPTSGSTIKGTDTQYF	TRBJ2-3	TRBV4-1	NA	TRBD2
TGTGCCAGCGGTTCCCCAGGGACAGGGGGCGAAAAACTGTTTTTT	CASGSPGTGGEKLFF	TRBJ1-4	TRBV5-4	NA	TRBD1
TGTGCCAGCAGCTTAGAGCGTGGCAATCAGCCCCAGCATTTT	CASSLERGNQPQHF	TRBJ1-5	TRBV7-2	NA	NA
TGTGCCGGCAACCATAGCGGGAGGGCCATCAATGAGCAGTTCTTC	CAGNHSGRAINEQFF	TRBJ2-1	TRBV21-1	NA	NA
TGTGCCAGCAGTTTTGTGAGTGCTGGCACAGATACGCAGTATTTT	CASSFVSAGTDTQYF	TRBJ2-3	TRBV27	NA	NA
TGCGCCAGCAGTGAGTCGACCCGGTGGACACAGGGAGCGGGCTACACCTTC	CASSESTRWTQGAGYTF	TRBJ1-2	TRBV10-1	NA	NA
TGTGCCAGCAGCCCGCCCTCTCATCAGCCCCAGCATTTT	CASSPPSHQPQHF	TRBJ1-5	TRBV7-8	NA	NA
TGTGCCAGCAGGACTCAGAAGAACACCGGGGAGCTGTTTTTT	CASRTQKNTGELFF	TRBJ2-2	TRBV6-5	NA	NA
TGCAGCGCCGGGACCGACGTCTTCGGGGGCTACACCTTC	CSAGTDVFGGYTF	TRBJ1-2	TRBV29-1	NA	NA
TGTGCCAGTAACGGGAGGTACGTGTGGGATAACTATGGCTACACCTTC	CASNGRYVWDNYGYTF	TRBJ1-2	TRBV19	few	NA
TGTGCCAGCAGCGTTTTCGGACAGGGAGCGAATGGGCAGTTCTTC	CASSVFGQGANGQFF	TRBJ2-1	TRBV9	NA	TRBD1
TGTGCCAGCAGGGGACTAGTGGAGACCCAGTACTTC	CASRGLVETQYF	TRBJ2-5	TRBV28	NA	TRBD2
TGTGCCAGCAGCTTGGCTGGGAACACTGAAGCTTTCTTT	CASSLAGNTEAFF	TRBJ1-1	TRBV5-4	once	NA